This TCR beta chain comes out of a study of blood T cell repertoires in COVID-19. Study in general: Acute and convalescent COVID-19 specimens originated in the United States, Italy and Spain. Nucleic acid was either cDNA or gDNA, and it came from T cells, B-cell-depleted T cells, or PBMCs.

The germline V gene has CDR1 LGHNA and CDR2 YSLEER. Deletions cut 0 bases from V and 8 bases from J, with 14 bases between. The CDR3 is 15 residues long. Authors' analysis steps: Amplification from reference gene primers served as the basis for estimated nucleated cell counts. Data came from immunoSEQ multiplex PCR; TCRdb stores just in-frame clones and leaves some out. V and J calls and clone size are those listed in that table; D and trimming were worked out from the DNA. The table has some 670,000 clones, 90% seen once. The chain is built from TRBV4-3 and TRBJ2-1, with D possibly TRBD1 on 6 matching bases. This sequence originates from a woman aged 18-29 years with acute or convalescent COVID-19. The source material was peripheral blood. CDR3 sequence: CASSQDGARGHEQFF. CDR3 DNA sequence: TGCGCCAGCAGCCAAGATGGAGCCAGGGGACATGAGCAGTTCTTC.